These 26 T cell receptor beta chains originate from one sample sequenced in a study of shared T cell receptors in the human thymus. Libraries were prepared by immunoSEQ multiplex PCR; TCRdb keeps only in-frame clonotypes and omits some of them. The sample has hundreds of thousands of clones, about 89% seen once. This sample also appeared in a second study, on human thymus T cells.

The sample was thymocytes. These receptors came from a boy in the first two years of life with a congenital heart defect.

This clone was recorded a few times. V usage is TRBV25-1 and J usage is TRBJ1-4; D gene unclear. Deletions cut 6 bases from V and 4 bases from J, with 15 bases between. The CDR3 totals 15 residues. CDR1 is MGHDK and CDR2 is SYGVNS in the germline V gene. The CDR3 sequence: CASSPGSYLNEKLFF. DNA for the CDR3: TGTGCCAGCAGCCCCGGTTCTTATCTTAATGAAAAACTGTTTTTT.

V is TRBV4-3 and J is TRBJ2-5; 7 bases line up with TRBD1. Germline lookup yields CDR1 LGHNA and CDR2 YSLEER. The CDR3 runs to 14 residues. Trimming took 2 bases from V and 4 from J; bases not matched to a gene: 4. The CDR3 DNA is TGCGCCAGCAGCCAAAACAGGGGATCAGAGACCCAGTACTTC. Encoded protein: CASSQNRGSETQYF.

The chain couples TRBV4-3 to TRBJ2-7; D unclear. Germline V gene lookup returns CDR1 LGHNA and CDR2 YSLEER. This CDR3 is built from 15 residues. V was clipped by 0 bases and J by 2 bases, with 11 bases between them. The CDR3 coding sequence is TGCGCCAGCAGCCAAGATGCCAGCGTCCCCTACGAGCAGTACTTC. Protein sequence: CASSQDASVPYEQYF.

CDR3: CASSQEGRSGRPYRDTQYF. CDR3 bases: TGCGCCAGCAGCCAAGAGGGGCGGAGCGGGAGGCCTTACAGGGATACGCAGTATTTT. The gene calls are TRBV4-3 and TRBJ2-3; 9 nucleotides line up with TRBD2. The CDR3 has 19 amino acids. V gave up 0 bases and J gave up 6 bases; unmatched junction bases: 16. The germline V gene has CDR1 LGHNA and CDR2 YSLEER.

The chain combines TRBV7-2 with TRBJ1-3; possible D gene TRBD1, 6 bases. CDR1 is SGHTA, CDR2 FQGNSA, per germline. The CDR3 consists of 17 residues. V dropped 1 base and J dropped 0 bases, with 13 bases sitting between them. The DNA of the CDR3 is TGTGCCAGCAGCTTAGTCCCACACAGGGCCTCTGGAAACACCATATATTTT. This codes for CASSLVPHRASGNTIYF.

This clone is a singleton in its sample. The chain couples TRBV5-8 to TRBJ2-7; TRBD2 matches at 7 bases. The J segment lost 3 bases and the V segment lost 3 bases, leaving 3 bases of the junction unmatched. The germline CDR1 and CDR2 sequences are SGHTS and YDEGEE. The CDR3 extends over 13 amino acids. CDR3 coding DNA: TGTGCCAGCAGCTCGGGGGGTTACTACGAGCAGTACTTC. Translated: CASSSGGYYEQYF.

The chain has TRBV4-3 and TRBJ2-3, with D hard to call. Looked up from germline, CDR1 is LGHNA and CDR2 is YSLEER. Trimming took 2 bases from V and 5 from J, leaving 8 bases between them. The CDR3 is made up of 13 amino acids. CDR3 sequence (DNA): TGCGCCAGCAGCCAAACTACCGTAGATACGCAGTATTTT. It encodes CASSQTTVDTQYF.

This chain joins TRBV4-1 and TRBJ2-2, with a possible D match to TRBD2 (6 bases). The V end lost 7 bases, the J end lost 4 bases, and 16 bases lay between the germline ends. CDR1 MGHRA and CDR2 YSYEKL come from the germline V gene. This CDR3 is 15 amino acids long. The CDR3 here is CASTRGGTFTGELFF. The CDR3 DNA follows: TGCGCCAGCACCCGTGGGGGGACCTTCACCGGGGAGCTGTTTTTT.

The chain couples TRBV6-1 to TRBJ2-3, with D unclear. The V gene lost 4 bases and the J gene lost 0 bases, with 5 bases spanning the gap. The CDR3 is made up of 13 amino acids. The germline CDR1 and CDR2 sequences are MNHNS and SASEGT. The CDR3 sequence is CASSVASTDTQYF. CDR3 DNA: TGTGCCAGCAGTGTTGCGAGCACAGATACGCAGTATTTT.

V usage is TRBV21-1 and J usage is TRBJ1-1. TRBV21-1 constitutes a pseudogene. This CDR3 has 13 residues. CDR3 coding DNA: TGTGCCATTGGGGGGGAGATGAACACTGAAGCTTTCTTT. The encoded protein is CAIGGEMNTEAFF.

V gene TRBV5-6 combines with J gene TRBJ1-4; TRBD1 might be the D (6 bases). Germline V gene data show CDR1 as SGHDT and CDR2 as YYEEEE. The CDR3 has 15 amino acids. The V gene lost 1 base and the J gene lost 7 bases, with 14 bases spanning the gap. DNA of the CDR3: TGTGCCAGCAGCTTGCAGCCGGGAGGGGGTGAAAAACTGTTTTTT. Residues: CASSLQPGGGEKLFF. Full variable domain (outside the CDR3, taken from reference TRBV5-6 and TRBJ1-4): DAGVTQSPTHLIKTRGQQVTLRCSPKSGHDTVSWYQQALGQGPQFIFQYYEEEERQRGNFPDRFSGHQFPNYSSELNVNALLLGDSALYLCASSLQPGGGEKLFFGSGTQLSVL.

A single count supports this clone. The CDR3 loop is CSAEATDTQYF. The DNA for the CDR3 is TGCAGTGCGGAAGCGACAGATACGCAGTATTTT. The J gene is TRBJ2-3, the V gene TRBV20-1; D is unclear. Germline V lookup: CDR1 DFQATT, CDR2 SNEGSKA (reference sequence). Trimming cost V 6 bases and J 3 bases, with 7 bases left between them. The CDR3 length is 11 residues.

The chain combines TRBV4-3 with TRBJ1-2; the match to TRBD1 covers 9 bases. This CDR3 contains 16 residues. Germline CDR1 and CDR2: LGHNA and YSLEER. V lost 1 base to trimming and J lost 7 bases; unmatched junction nucleotides: 10. DNA for the CDR3: TGCGCCAGCAGCCAAGTTGGGAGACAGGGGGTAGGTGGCTACACCTTC. Its protein product is CASSQVGRQGVGGYTF.

The rearrangement joins TRBV4-3 to TRBJ2-7, with a weak D call TRBD2 (5 bases). Germline CDR1 and CDR2: LGHNA and YSLEER. The CDR3 consists of 14 residues. Trimming took 3 bases from V and 3 from J, leaving 12 bases between them. The CDR3 nucleotides read TGCGCCAGCAGCCAGGAGGCGGCCAACTACGAGCAGTACTTC. It yields the protein CASSQEAANYEQYF.

The chain employs TRBV11-2 and TRBJ1-5; 10 positions agree with TRBD1. The CDR3 length is 14 residues. V was clipped by 5 bases and J by 7 bases; unmatched bases: 5. CDR1 is SGHAT, CDR2 FQNNGV, per germline. The CDR3 loop reads CASSVTGGRQPQHF. CDR3 DNA sequence: TGTGCCAGCAGCGTGACAGGGGGCAGACAGCCCCAGCATTTT. The variable domain in full, completed from reference TRBV11-2 and TRBJ1-5, reads EAGVAQSPRYKIIEKRQSVAFWCNPISGHATLYWYQQILGQGPKLLIQFQNNGVVDDSQLPKDRFSAERLKGVDSTLKIQPAKLEDSAVYLCASSVTGGRQPQHFGDGTRLSIL.

The chain recombines TRBV9 with TRBJ1-5; 9 nucleotides line up with TRBD1. With V trimmed by 0 bases and J by 5 bases, 3 bases remained unmatched. Germline V lookup: CDR1 SGDLS, CDR2 YYNGEE. The CDR3 spans 15 residues. This CDR3 reads CASSVGTGEDQPQHF. CDR3 nucleotides: TGTGCCAGCAGCGTAGGGACAGGGGAGGATCAGCCCCAGCATTTT.

Comment on this clone: Distinct nucleotide sequences in the sample also encode this CDR3. This chain connects TRBV28 to TRBJ1-5; TRBD1 aligns across 12 bases. CDR3 length equals 17 residues. The germline CDR1 and CDR2 sequences are MDHEN and SYDVKM. V lost 5 bases, J lost 1 base, and 6 bases stayed unmatched. CDR3 loop: CASSPGTGGLSNQPQHF. In DNA form, the CDR3 reads TGTGCCAGCAGTCCTGGGACAGGGGGCCTGAGCAATCAGCCCCAGCATTTT.

CDR3 sequence: CASSQGQGAREQYF. For the CDR3, the DNA is TGTGCCAGCTCACAGGGACAGGGGGCGAGGGAGCAGTACTTC. The rearrangement joins TRBV18 to TRBJ2-7; 12 nucleotides align to TRBD1. The CDR3 consists of 14 residues. J lost 7 bases, V lost 4 bases, and 5 bases had no gene match. Germline-derived CDR1 and CDR2 are KGHSH and LQKENI.

The chain has TRBV11-2 and TRBJ2-1; 12 bases are shared with TRBD2. The CDR3 runs to 14 residues. Trimming cost V 3 bases and J 16 bases; bases outside gene matches: 10. The germline CDR1 and CDR2 sequences are SGHAT and FQNNGV. The CDR3 sequence: CASSLGLAGPRVFF. In nucleotides, the CDR3 is TGTGCCAGCAGCTTGGGACTAGCGGGCCCCAGAGTCTTCTTC.

The chain combines TRBV19 with TRBJ2-1; TRBD1 matches 9 bases. After removal of 6 bases from V and 7 bases from J, the junction contained 4 bases not matched to a gene. CDR1 and CDR2 (germline): LNHDA, SQIVND (reference sequence). This CDR3 is 13 amino acids long. The CDR3 region is CASRDRGTNEQFF. Written as DNA, the CDR3 is TGTGCCAGTAGGGACAGGGGTACGAATGAGCAGTTCTTC.

The genes are TRBV23-1 and TRBJ1-2; tentative D call: TRBD1 (5 bases). TRBV23-1 is sorted into the ORF group, with uncertain function. The CDR3 runs 16 residues. V was trimmed by 0 bases and J by 7 bases, leaving 18 bases between them. DNA of the CDR3: TGCGCCAGCAGTCAATCGGGGGGATCGGGCTTCAGTGGCTACACCTTC. Its translation is CASSQSGGSGFSGYTF.

This chain connects TRBV6-1 to TRBJ1-2; D perhaps matches TRBD1 (6 bases). Trimming shortened V by 6 bases and J by 3 bases, and 11 bases separated the two germline ends. Germline CDR1 MNHNS, CDR2 SASEGT. The CDR3 runs 13 residues. CDR3 amino acids: CASSWDIYYGYTF. CDR3 nucleotide sequence: TGTGCCAGCAGCTGGGACATCTACTATGGCTACACCTTC.

The chain combines TRBV27 with TRBJ1-1; TRBD1 matches at 9 bases. CDR3 length: 15 residues. J lost 4 bases, V lost 5 bases, and 8 bases had no gene match. Per the germline V gene, CDR1 is MNHEY and CDR2 is SMNVEV (reference sequence). The CDR3 coding sequence is TGTGCCAGCAGTGAGGGACAGGGACGGGCCACTGAAGCTTTCTTT. Protein product: CASSEGQGRATEAFF.

The V call is TRBV4-3, the J call TRBJ1-5; 10 bases are a match to TRBD1. J was trimmed by 2 bases and V by 3 bases; bases with no gene match: 19. This CDR3 has 21 amino acids. CDR1 and CDR2 from the germline V gene are LGHNA and YSLEER. CDR3 in amino acids: CASSQVAPRDRGLTGNQPQHF. CDR3 sequence (DNA): TGCGCCAGCAGCCAGGTCGCACCCCGGGACAGGGGCCTAACGGGCAATCAGCCCCAGCATTTT.

V and J are TRBV6-9 and TRBJ2-7; D is undetermined. Trimming stripped 2 bases from V and 7 bases from J, with 12 bases between. Germline CDR1 reads MNHGY; CDR2 reads SVAAGI. There are 13 residues in the CDR3. For the CDR3, the DNA is TGTGCCAGCAGTTATCCGAAAAACACAGAGCAGTACTTC. Translated: CASSYPKNTEQYF.

The chain recombines TRBV28 with TRBJ2-3; 8 bases line up with TRBD1. After removal of 5 bases from V and 2 bases from J, the junction contained 3 bases not matched to a gene. The CDR3 runs to 14 residues. Germline V gene data show CDR1 as MDHEN and CDR2 as SYDVKM. The CDR3 sequence: CASSKGQDTDTQYF. The CDR3 DNA reads TGTGCCAGCAGTAAGGGACAGGACACAGATACGCAGTATTTT.